Below, 4 T cell receptor beta chains from the same sample are listed, as sequenced in a study of regulatory T cells in long-lasting Graves disease. Time point given: newly diagnosed GD, antithyroid drugs for less than 3 months. The TCR library used RNA extracted from PBMCs. CDR3-region Arm-PCR and iRepertoire HTBI primers produced the TCR beta libraries. TCRdb re-called the multiplex PCR reads with MiXCR, one entry per CDR3 protein. The sample consists of more than 350,000 distinct CDR3 sequences, more than 13% of them appearing once. The sample was also reused in another study, on T cells in Graves' hyperthyroidism and ophthalmopathy.

Sequencing used peripheral blood mononuclear cells (PBMCs), obtained at new diagnosis, from a patient treated with antithyroid drugs. The receptors originated from a woman aged 25-40 years with Graves disease.

As regards this clonotype: A much larger clone differs from this one at a single base, so this may be a read error. The genes are TRBV12-5 and TRBJ1-1; TRBD1 is a possible D gene (5 bases). The CDR3 length is 13 residues. Looked up from germline, CDR1 is LGHNT and CDR2 is FRNRAP. V was shortened by 7 bases and J by 4 bases, with 13 bases between the two germline ends. The CDR3 is CASESRGGTEAFF. The CDR3 bases are TGTGCTAGTGAGTCTCGGGGGGGCACTGAAGCTTTCTTT.

There are many counts of this clonotype. The chain couples TRBV12-3 or TRBV12-4 to TRBJ2-5; 9 nucleotides match TRBD1. The V segment lost 5 bases and the J segment 1 base; nucleotides outside the gene matches: 2. The CDR3 contains 14 residues. In nucleotides, the CDR3 is TGTGCCAGCAGTGGACAGGGGACCCAAGAGACCCAGTACTTC. It translates to CASSGQGTQETQYF.

This clonotype appeared many times. The chain is built from TRBV18 and TRBJ1-2, with D perhaps matching TRBD1 (5 bases). V shed 6 bases and J shed 2 bases, with 10 bases lying between them. Germline CDR1 KGHSH, CDR2 LQKENI. The CDR3 loop spans 13 amino acids. The CDR3 DNA reads TGTGCCAGCTCCACAGGAATAAACTATGGCTACACCTTC. It translates to CASSTGINYGYTF.

The V gene is TRBV24-1, the J gene TRBJ2-5, with 8 bases aligning to TRBD2. The CDR3 is 17 amino acids. From germline, CDR1 is KGHDR and CDR2 SFDVKD. Trimming at V came to 4 bases and at J to 0 bases, leaving 9 bases not matched to a gene. Written as DNA, the CDR3 is TGTGCCACCAGTGACCGCACTAGCGGAGCGTACCAAGAGACCCAGTACTTC. Residues: CATSDRTSGAYQETQYF.